This T cell receptor beta chain originates from a study of shared clonotypes between healthy human individuals (dated by TCRdb to between 2020 and 2021). With respect to the entire study: The cohort included a few men and a couple of women between 18 and 49 years of age. For each donor, three plates each were used for CD4 naive and CD4 memory, two plates were used for CD8 naive, and one plate was used for CD8 memory. To estimate repertoire size and how much clonotype sharing occurs between individuals, the study deeply sequenced the blood TCR repertoires of five healthy adults. To increase sequencing depth and limit assay-specific biases, TCR repertoire library preparation and sequencing were carried out by different laboratories using diverse techniques. Per donor, leukapheresis produced somewhere between about 0.94 and 8.9 billion PBMCs.

Using the deep immunoSEQ assay, TCR CDR3 regions were amplified from genomic DNA by multiplex PCR. Extracted genomic DNA from each cell subset was spread evenly across all wells of several immunoSEQ 96-well plates, with each plate serving as a replicate. For sorted subsets, around 0.2 ug of genomic DNA, equivalent to roughly 33,000 T cell genomes, went into each replicate PCR. Purified libraries were measured with a Qubit 3.0 fluorometer, size-checked on a Bioanalyzer 2100, and measured again with the KAPA Library Quantification kit. Every immunoSEQ 96-well plate was sequenced on a dedicated single-read 150-cycle Illumina NextSeq 550 flow cell. Per the source publication's procedure: The immunoSEQ output contained only junctional sequences without quality scores, so filtering could not match that applied to full-length reads. To assign V/J genes and CDR3, sequences were annotated using PyIR, a Python wrapper for IgBLAST v1.9, with IMGT germline references. Reads with weak V/J assignments (E-value above 1e-6), missing CDR3, stop codons, out-of-frame junctions, or ambiguous translated residues were removed. V3J clonotypes were defined as sequences sharing an identical inferred V gene, J gene, and CDR3 amino acid sequence. Percentage overlap between repertoires was calculated by dividing the number of shared unique clonotypes by the size of the smaller repertoire. Three approaches were used to assess repertoire richness: RTK rarefaction, the Chao1 estimator, and Recon v2.1 estimates of unobserved clonotypes. OLGA was used to compute generation probabilities for all TCRbeta clonotypes that the gDNA method yielded from a few donors. TCRdb carries this immuneACCESS record with in-frame sequences only. Its versions omit some clonotypes, under half of them owing to an unresolved V gene in the studies checked, with the rest unexplained. V and J calls plus clone size are reproduced from that table; the DNA served to infer D and trimming. The sample table records some 2,500,000 clones; approximately 90% of these occur just once. The top ten hold about 0.41% of the sample.

On the study overall, not on this receptor specifically: Rarefaction of sorted-subset datasets indicated incomplete sequencing despite the large sequencing depth. Sampling was limited to blood, and TCR repertoires in tissue likely differ from TCR repertoires in blood. Pairwise subsampling indicated that sequencing depth was expected to affect the degree of clonotype sharing among donors. Larger estimated clonotype richness was generally found for naive subsets than for memory subsets. Because the study included only a small number of donors, the genetic and exposure-history diversity represented was limited. Compared with non-shared clonotypes, the clonotypes found in all four sorted-subset donors had higher generation probabilities. When several donors were compared, the shared fraction of clonotypes was around 4.6% for naive CD4, about 4% for naive CD8, about 2.5% for memory CD4, and approximately 0.4% for memory CD8.

Details on this clone: Which antigen it targets is not known. No base quality information exists; no much larger clone differs at one position.

CDR1 SGHDT and CDR2 YYEEEE were looked up in the germline V gene. The CDR3 sequence holds 14 residues, the cysteine and phenylalanine included. CDR3 DNA only is kept here, 42 bases in frame from base 1. Germline trimming amounts to 5 bases on V and 6 bases on J, with 9 as the count of junction bases outside the gene matches. The donors were healthy, HIV-negative adults who had no recently reported acute infections or vaccinations. Every donor was a Caucasian adult residing in Nashville, Tennessee, USA. CD4+ T cells were enriched by magnetic negative selection; naive cells were then positively selected on CD45RA, and the negative fraction formed the memory subset. Blood was collected by leukapheresis, and PBMCs were isolated by Ficoll-Histopaque density gradient centrifugation and then cryopreserved in liquid nitrogen vapor phase. Analytical flow cytometry was used to check the purity and quantity of each magnetically sorted T cell population. Each sorted fraction had its genomic DNA isolated and then quantified by UV absorbance on a Nanodrop 2000c.

The origin of this receptor is a man between 18 and 29 years old in good health. Some clones in this sample may be carry-over from other donors' samples. The V and J genes are TRBV5-6 and TRBJ2-7; TRBD2 matches 9 bases in the middle. The material sequenced was naive CD4+ T cells from PBMCs. According to the study, the label for this sample's cell subset or site signals: CD45RA+ positively selected. The sequenced DNA: TGTGCCAGCAGATACATAGCGGGAGAGGTCGAGCAGTACTTC. Translated, it gives CASRYIAGEVEQYF.